A single sample is the source of the 27 T cell receptor beta chains below, sequenced in a study of cytomegalovirus exposure and HLA in healthy donors. The study ran its PCR with 60 Vbeta and 13 Jbeta primers. Only in-frame clones appear in the TCRdb table, and some are missing; sequencing was by immunoSEQ multiplex PCR. The table includes about 110,000 clones, just over 70% detected once. The specimen sequenced was PBMCs. Receptors originate from a boy younger than 18 in good health and CMV-seronegative.

The chain uses TRBV14 and TRBJ1-6; possibly TRBD1 for D (6 bases). V lost 3 bases and J lost 10, with 16 bases in between. CDR3 size: 15 residues. The germline gives CDR1 SGHDN, CDR2 FVKESK. Here the CDR3 reads CASSHQGRDESPLHF. In nucleotides, the CDR3 is TGTGCCAGCAGCCATCAGGGGCGCGACGAGTCACCCCTCCACTTT.

This clone was observed a handful of times. The rearrangement joins TRBV28 to TRBJ1-2, with D perhaps matching TRBD1 (5 bases). This CDR3 is built from 13 residues. Trimming pared 1 base from V and 7 bases from J, leaving 10 bases between. Per the germline V gene, CDR1 is MDHEN and CDR2 is SYDVKM. CDR3 loop: CASSLSGVGGYTF. The CDR3 DNA reads TGTGCCAGCAGTTTATCGGGGGTAGGTGGCTACACCTTC.

J is TRBJ1-1 and V is TRBV5-4, with D perhaps TRBD1 (5 bases). V was shortened by 3 bases and J by 11 bases, with 11 bases between the two germline ends. The CDR3 consists of 11 residues. The germline V gene has CDR1 SGHNT and CDR2 YYREEE (reference sequence). The CDR3 spells CASSSTEQAFF. DNA of the CDR3: TGTGCCAGCAGCTCGACAGAACAGGCTTTCTTT.

The chain recombines TRBV9 with TRBJ2-6; D is perhaps TRBD1 (6 bases). Between the trimmed V and J ends, which lost 2 bases and 3 bases, there was a span of 9 bases. The germline V gene encodes CDR1 SGDLS and CDR2 YYNGEE. CDR3 size: 15 residues. CDR3 sequence (DNA): TGTGCCAGCAGCGTTACAGGGAGTGGGGCCAACGTCCTGACTTTC. This codes for CASSVTGSGANVLTF.

V and J are TRBV5-4 and TRBJ2-2; TRBD1 matches 7 bases. The junction had 10 bases not matched to a gene; V was cut back by 4 bases and J by 7 bases. Germline lookup yields CDR1 SGHNT and CDR2 YYREEE (reference sequence). This CDR3 has 15 residues. CDR3 sequence (DNA): TGTGCCAGCAGCACCCCGACAGGGACGGTCGGGGAGCTGTTTTTT. This gives the protein CASSTPTGTVGELFF. Filled out from reference TRBV5-4 and TRBJ2-2, the complete variable domain reads ETGVTQSPTHLIKTRGQQVTLRCSSQSGHNTVSWYQQALGQGPQFIFQYYREEENGRGNFPPRFSGLQFPNYSSELNVNALELDDSALYLCASSTPTGTVGELFFGEGSRLTVL.

The chain uses TRBV9 and TRBJ1-1; 9 bases line up with TRBD1. This CDR3 has 17 amino acids. Losses at the gene ends were 4 bases for V and 2 bases for J; bases not matched to a gene: 12. Germline V gene lookup returns CDR1 SGDLS and CDR2 YYNGEE. CDR3 bases: TGTGCCAGCAGCTTACTTCCCCCGGGACAGGGAAACACTGAAGCTTTCTTT. This encodes CASSLLPPGQGNTEAFF.

Of note for this clone: The CDR3 end shows no conserved phenylalanine or tryptophan, and so a read error is likely. No DNA is shown, since the ends of the CDR3 on it are uncertain; the CDR3 is the one TCRdb lists. The rearrangement links TRBV6-1 to TRBJ1-6; no DNA check was done on the table's D call, TRBD1. Germline-derived CDR1 and CDR2 are MNHNS and SASEGT. Termini included, the CDR3 measures 12 amino acids. The CDR3 loop is CASSEWGDSGSV.

The V and J genes are TRBV5-6 and TRBJ2-7, with 12 bases lining up with TRBD1. V was clipped by 3 bases and J by 5 bases; unmatched bases: 0. In germline, CDR1 is SGHDT, CDR2 YYEEEE. The CDR3 contains 13 residues. CDR3 loop: CASSWDRGHEQYF. CDR3 DNA sequence: TGTGCCAGCAGCTGGGACAGGGGGCACGAGCAGTACTTC.

The chain uses TRBV7-2 and TRBJ2-2; D perhaps matches TRBD1 (5 bases). Trimming shortened V by 4 bases and J by 1 base, and 7 bases separated the two germline ends. The CDR3 length is 14 residues. CDR1 and CDR2 from the germline V gene are SGHTA and FQGNSA. The CDR3 DNA follows: TGTGCCAGCAGCTCGGACAAGAACACCGGGGAGCTGTTTTTT. This codes for CASSSDKNTGELFF.

The CDR3 reads CASSVSLAGGLGYNEQFF. Here the CDR3 DNA reads TGTGCCAGCTCCGTTAGCCTAGCGGGGGGGCTCGGCTACAATGAGCAGTTCTTC. The rearrangement joins TRBV18 to TRBJ2-1; TRBD2 matches 12 bases. J gave up 3 bases and V 6 bases, and 12 bases lay outside the gene matches. Germline loops: CDR1 KGHSH, CDR2 LQKENI. CDR3 size: 18 residues.

This clone came up a few times. The rearrangement uses TRBV6-1 and TRBJ1-5, with D perhaps matching TRBD1 (5 bases). Looked up from germline, CDR1 is MNHNS and CDR2 is SASEGT. Trimming took 1 base from V and 1 from J, leaving 11 bases between them. This CDR3 is built from 16 residues. DNA for the CDR3: TGTGCCAGCAGTGAAGGAAGGGGCTCAAGCAATCAGCCCCAGCATTTT. Protein product: CASSEGRGSSNQPQHF.

Comments on this clone: One end of the junction fails to match germline, which may point to a read error. The chain is built from TRBV28 and TRBJ1-1; TRBD1 might be the D (5 bases). The CDR3 has 16 amino acids. Germline-derived CDR1 and CDR2 are MDHEN and SYDVKM. CDR3 protein: CASSLWLFSGNAEAFF. In DNA, the CDR3 is TGTGCCAGCAGTTTATGGCTCTTCTCAGGGAACGCTGAAGCTTTCTTT.

This chain joins TRBV6-4 and TRBJ2-2, with TRBD1 matching 8 bases. CDR1 is MRHNA, CDR2 SNTAGT, per germline. Trimming removed 2 bases from V and 2 bases from J; junction bases left unmatched: 1. This CDR3 is built from 15 residues. CDR3 sequence: CASSDGQGNTGELFF. In DNA, the CDR3 is TGTGCCAGCAGTGACGGACAGGGCAACACCGGGGAGCTGTTTTTT.

This clone has only a few counts. This chain links TRBV19 with TRBJ2-7, with D maybe TRBD1 (6 bases). This CDR3 region has 13 residues. Per germline, CDR1 LNHDA and CDR2 SQIVND (reference sequence). The germline V and J ends were trimmed by 2 bases and 6 bases, with 11 bases remaining between them. CDR3 residues: CASSIIQGSEQYF. For the CDR3, the DNA is TGTGCCAGTAGTATAATACAGGGAAGCGAGCAGTACTTC.

In this sample, this clone turned up once. The chain uses TRBV29-1 and TRBJ2-1; D perhaps matches TRBD1 (6 bases). The germline CDR1 and CDR2 sequences are SQVTM and ANQGSEA. The length of the CDR3 is 15 residues. The V gene lost 0 bases and the J gene lost 5 bases, with 14 bases spanning the gap. Here the CDR3 DNA reads TGCAGCGTTGAAGAATTTGGGGACACCCACAATGAGCAGTTCTTC. Its translation: CSVEEFGDTHNEQFF.

This chain links TRBV14 with TRBJ1-4, with D possibly matching TRBD1 (5 bases). V lost 4 bases to trimming and J lost 0 bases, with 21 bases between them. Germline V lookup: CDR1 SGHDN, CDR2 FVKESK. This CDR3 has 19 amino acids. CDR3 nucleotide sequence: TGTGCCAGCAGCCGCGCCACAGGTGCCCCTTTAACAACTAATGAAAAACTGTTTTTT. Amino acid sequence: CASSRATGAPLTTNEKLFF.

V and J are TRBV10-3 and TRBJ2-7, with a tentative D call TRBD2 (6 bases). Germline V gives CDR1 ENHRY, CDR2 SYGVKD. The CDR3 sequence is 14 residues long. With 3 bases removed from V and 0 bases from J, the gap between germline ends came to 9 bases. Here the CDR3 DNA reads TGTGCCATCAGTGATCCGGGGGACTCCTACGAGCAGTACTTC. Translated: CAISDPGDSYEQYF.

This clone was seen a few times. The chain couples TRBV6-4 to TRBJ2-3; maybe TRBD1 (7 bases). The CDR3 spans 14 residues. V shed 2 bases and J shed 5 bases, with 11 bases lying between them. CDR1 and CDR2 from the germline V gene are MRHNA and SNTAGT. The CDR3 region has the DNA TGTGCCAGCAGTGACAGACAGGGAGGAGATACGCAGTATTTT. This encodes CASSDRQGGDTQYF.

V is TRBV29-1 and J is TRBJ2-4; D is possibly TRBD2 (6 bases). Germline V gene data show CDR1 as SQVTM and CDR2 as ANQGSEA. The V and J ends lost 5 bases and 0 bases respectively, with 8 bases between them. This CDR3 contains 13 residues. The DNA for the CDR3 is TGCAGCGTTAGGGGACTAGCCAAAAACATTCAGTACTTC. Encoded protein: CSVRGLAKNIQYF.

Regarding this clone: Mismatch with germline at one junction end may stem from a read error. The V and J genes are TRBV7-9 and TRBJ2-7; unclear D gene. The CDR3 is 12 residues long. Germline V gives CDR1 SEHNR, CDR2 FQNEAQ (reference sequence). CDR3 DNA sequence: TGTGCCAGCAGCTTAGATACGCAGGCCGCACGTTTC. Its translation is CASSLDTQAARF.

V gene TRBV7-3 combines with J gene TRBJ2-2, with unresolved D. The germline V gene encodes CDR1 SGHTA and CDR2 FQGTGA. The CDR3 totals 13 residues. The V end lost 5 bases, the J end lost 5 bases, and 9 bases lay between the germline ends. The DNA of the CDR3 is TGTGCCAGCAGCCAAACCCGGACCGGGGAGCTGTTTTTT. It is translated as CASSQTRTGELFF.

This clone was counted between two and nine times. V is TRBV6-5 and J is TRBJ1-1; D possibly corresponds to TRBD1 (6 bases). Trimming removed 2 bases at V and 2 bases at J, with 12 bases between. CDR1 MNHEY and CDR2 SVGAGI come from the germline V gene. The CDR3 is 15 residues long. The CDR3 sequence: CASSYTGIHNTEAFF. As DNA, the CDR3 is TGTGCCAGCAGTTACACAGGGATTCATAACACTGAAGCTTTCTTT.

The chain employs TRBV30 and TRBJ2-3; 11 bases line up with TRBD2. J lost 5 bases, V lost 0 bases, and 7 bases had no gene match. CDR3 length equals 16 residues. Germline V gene lookup returns CDR1 GTSNPN and CDR2 SVGIG (reference sequence). The CDR3 here is CAWSVGSGTSGDTQYF. The CDR3 DNA sequence: TGTGCCTGGAGTGTGGGGTCGGGGACTAGCGGAGATACGCAGTATTTT. The full variable domain, rest sourced from reference TRBV30 and TRBJ2-3, is SQTIHQWPATLVQPVGSPLSLECTVEGTSNPNLYWYRQAAGRGLQLLFYSVGIGQISSEVPQNLSASRPQDRQFILSSKKLLLSDSGFYLCAWSVGSGTSGDTQYFGPGTRLTVL.

A remark on this clone: This is likely a read error, given that the CDR3 carries no conserved phenylalanine or tryptophan at its end. This chain uses TRBV6-5 with TRBJ1-1, with a weak D call TRBD1 (6 bases). In germline, CDR1 is MNHEY, CDR2 SVGAGI. This CDR3 has 14 amino acids. Trimming took off 7 bases at V and 4 bases at J, with 16 bases between the two ends. CDR3 sequence (DNA): TGTGCCAGCAACCGGGGTAGGGGGAGCACTGAAGCTTTCGTT. It encodes CASNRGRGSTEAFV.

In its sample, this clone was seen once. The genes are TRBV6-1 and TRBJ1-5; 9 nucleotides agree with TRBD1. Germline lookup yields CDR1 MNHNS and CDR2 SASEGT. The CDR3 spans 16 residues. The V and J ends lost 3 bases and 5 bases, in that order; junction bases with no gene match: 8. In DNA form, the CDR3 reads TGTGCCAGCAGTGAGGGGACAGGGTGGAGGGATCAGCCCCAGCATTTT. Translating it yields CASSEGTGWRDQPQHF.

The chain combines TRBV30 with TRBJ1-5; D is perhaps TRBD1 (6 bases). Germline V gives CDR1 GTSNPN, CDR2 SVGIG (reference sequence). The CDR3 is 17 amino acids. V dropped 4 bases and J dropped 0 bases, with 19 bases sitting between them. The CDR3 region is CAWTRRTDLFSNQPQHF. The CDR3 DNA is TGTGCCTGGACGAGGAGGACAGACCTCTTTAGCAATCAGCCCCAGCATTTT. Supplemented by reference TRBV30 and TRBJ1-5, the full variable domain reads SQTIHQWPATLVQPVGSPLSLECTVEGTSNPNLYWYRQAAGRGLQLLFYSVGIGQISSEVPQNLSASRPQDRQFILSSKKLLLSDSGFYLCAWTRRTDLFSNQPQHFGDGTRLSIL.

The genes are TRBV7-9 and TRBJ2-7; maybe TRBD2 (5 bases). The V gene's germline CDR1 is SEHNR and CDR2 FQNEAQ (reference sequence). CDR3 length equals 12 residues. V gave up 9 bases and J gave up 1 base, with 10 bases separating them. CDR3 DNA: TGTGCCAGTTTGTCGGGGTCCTACGAGCAGTACTTC. Translation gives CASLSGSYEQYF.